Listed below are T cell receptor beta chains from one sample, sequenced in a study of T-cell memory formation after mild COVID-19. TCRdb re-derived calls from the 5' RACE reads in MiXCR, one entry per CDR3 protein. The sample contains about 140,000 distinct CDR3 sequences, 25% of which appear only once. Sequences were obtained from PBMCs or a T cell subset sorted from them (not recorded which). The source is an adult woman who had mild COVID-19 (a few samples of this study predate the infection). Cell type and time point are not known. Each CDR3 is given with its conserved first and last residue. D genes are given only for firm matches. Not every row has a clone size; where given, it reads once, few, many or a size class.

d_call j_call v_call clone_size cdr3_length cdr3_nt cdr3_aa
- TRBJ2-2 TRBV20-1 few 15 TGCAGTGCCGCCCGATACGGACTAAACACCGGGGAGCTGTTTTTT CSAARYGLNTGELFF
- TRBJ2-7 TRBV29-1 - 14 TGCAGCGTTGAAGATCTGTCCTCGTCCTACGAGCAGTACTTC CSVEDLSSSYEQYF
- TRBJ2-5 TRBV20-1 - 9 TGCAGTGCGACGTCCACCCAGTACTTC CSATSTQYF
TRBD2 TRBJ2-5 TRBV7-7 - 14 TGTGCCAGCAGCGCTGGACTAGCGGAAGAGACCCAGTACTTC CASSAGLAEETQYF
TRBD2 TRBJ2-1 TRBV12-3/TRBV12-4 many 16 TGTGCCAGCAGTCCCCCAGGAGCGGGAGTAGAAAATGAGCAGTTCTTC CASSPPGAGVENEQFF
- TRBJ2-7 TRBV7-9 many 14 TGTGCCAGCAGCTTAGCGGGGCGCTCCTACGAGCAGTACTTC CASSLAGRSYEQYF
- TRBJ1-1 TRBV7-3 - 14 TGTGCCAGCAGCCCATCCGACTCGAACACTGAAGCTTTCTTT CASSPSDSNTEAFF
- TRBJ2-3 TRBV7-8 - 15 TGTGCCAGCAGCTCCCGGTTGGGGGAGACAGATACGCAGTATTTT CASSSRLGETDTQYF
- TRBJ2-3 TRBV7-3 once 14 TGTGCCAGCAGCCCACTGGACAGCACAGATACGCAGTATTTT CASSPLDSTDTQYF
TRBD2 TRBJ2-7 TRBV7-9 many 14 TGTGCCAGCAGCTTCCCTAGCGGGACCTACGAGCAGTACTTC CASSFPSGTYEQYF
- TRBJ2-1 TRBV12-3/TRBV12-4 - 13 TGTGCCAGCAGTTTATACACCTACAATGAGCAGTTCTTC CASSLYTYNEQFF
TRBD2 TRBJ2-1 TRBV20-1 - 14 TGCAGTGCTTTCAAGCGGGAGTCGGACAATGAGCAGTTCTTC CSAFKRESDNEQFF
TRBD1 TRBJ2-7 TRBV5-5 few 14 TGTGCCAGCACCTATTCGACAGGGTCCTACGAGCAGTACTTC CASTYSTGSYEQYF
- TRBJ1-2 TRBV6-1 - 14 TGTGCCAGCAGTGAAGCGCTGGGGAGCTATGGCTACACCTTC CASSEALGSYGYTF
TRBD2 TRBJ2-7 TRBV5-1 once 15 TGCGCCAGCAGCCCGGCGAGCGGGAGCAGGTACGAGCAGTACTTC CASSPASGSRYEQYF